The 26 T cell receptor beta chains in this list originate from one sample, sequenced in a study of graft-versus-host responses after intestinal transplantation. The data were produced by immunoSEQ multiplex PCR, yet TCRdb's version contains in-frame clones alone and is incomplete. The table has over 85,000 clones, just under 95% seen once. These receptors are not linked to any known antigen. Source: unstimulated CD8+ T cells sorted from spleen or lymph node cells, taken before intestinal transplant. These receptor sequences come from a human donor who received an intestinal transplant.

The gene calls are TRBV13 and TRBJ2-1; TRBD2 agrees at 10 bases. This CDR3 comprises 18 residues. Looked up from germline, CDR1 is PRHDT and CDR2 is FYEKMQ (reference sequence). The V segment lost 4 bases and the J segment 8 bases; nucleotides outside the gene matches: 17. For the CDR3, the DNA is TGTGCCAGCAGCTCCCGAACGGGAGCGGGGGGGCGAAGTGATGAGCAGTTCTTC. Protein product: CASSSRTGAGGRSDEQFF.

V and J are TRBV5-4 and TRBJ2-7; D may be TRBD2 (6 bases). Germline-derived CDR1 and CDR2 are SGHNT and YYREEE (reference sequence). Between the trimmed V and J ends, which lost 4 bases and 4 bases, there was a span of 15 bases. The CDR3 is made up of 14 amino acids. The CDR3 loop reads CASSPTGTVYEQYF. The CDR3 bases are TGTGCCAGCAGCCCCACCGGGACTGTTTACGAGCAGTACTTC.

V and J are TRBV4-3 and TRBJ2-1; perhaps TRBD1 as D (6 bases). CDR1 and CDR2 from the germline V gene are LGHNA and YSLEER. The CDR3 loop spans 16 amino acids. Trimming stripped 0 bases from V and 2 bases from J, with 11 bases between. CDR3 sequence (DNA): TGCGCCAGCAGCCAAGATCTGGGACAACCCTACAATGAGCAGTTCTTC. This encodes CASSQDLGQPYNEQFF.

V is TRBV5-8 and J is TRBJ1-2, with unresolved D. CDR3 length: 13 amino acids. The V end was cut by 4 bases, the J end by 8 bases, with 15 bases between. From germline, CDR1 is SGHTS and CDR2 YDEGEE. The CDR3 spells CASSLQSLGGYTF. CDR3 DNA sequence: TGTGCCAGCAGCCTGCAGTCCCTTGGCGGCTACACCTTC.

The gene calls are TRBV5-6 and TRBJ1-6; TRBD1 matches at 9 bases. The germline CDR1 and CDR2 sequences are SGHDT and YYEEEE. The CDR3 runs 18 residues. V was clipped by 4 bases and J by 0 bases; unmatched bases: 8. The CDR3 nucleotides read TGTGCCAGCAGCGTGGACAGGGGATATACCTCCTATAATTCACCCCTCCACTTT. Amino acids: CASSVDRGYTSYNSPLHF.

The chain recombines TRBV12-5 with TRBJ2-1, with D tentatively TRBD1 (5 bases). The germline V gene encodes CDR1 LGHNT and CDR2 FRNRAP. This CDR3 region has 14 residues. Between the trimmed V and J ends, which lost 3 bases and 15 bases, there was a span of 21 bases. CDR3: CASGFRITPGLRFF. As DNA, the CDR3 is TGTGCTAGTGGTTTTCGGATAACTCCAGGGTTGAGGTTCTTC.

The gene calls are TRBV30 and TRBJ1-4; 7 bases fit TRBD1. Germline lookup yields CDR1 GTSNPN and CDR2 SVGIG (reference sequence). The CDR3 runs 11 residues. The trim removed 3 bases at V and 16 bases at J, leaving 8 bases unmatched. The CDR3 loop is CAWSTGTVTFF. The CDR3 DNA is TGTGCCTGGAGCACCGGGACAGTGACGTTTTTT.

The chain has TRBV10-3 and TRBJ1-1; TRBD1 is a possible D gene (5 bases). Trimming stripped 6 bases from V and 2 bases from J, with 10 bases between. CDR1 and CDR2 (germline): ENHRY, SYGVKD. The CDR3 has 13 amino acids. CDR3 nucleotides: TGTGCCATCAGAGCGACAGTCAACACTGAAGCTTTCTTT. Its protein is CAIRATVNTEAFF.

The J gene is TRBJ2-7, the V gene TRBV30; D perhaps matches TRBD1 (5 bases). V gave up 4 bases and J gave up 0 bases, with 10 bases separating them. CDR3 size: 13 residues. Germline V gene sequence: CDR1 GTSNPN, CDR2 SVGIG (reference sequence). The CDR3 DNA reads as TGTGCCTGGAACCAGGGAAGCTCCTACGAGCAGTACTTC. It yields the protein CAWNQGSSYEQYF.

This chain uses TRBV7-9 with TRBJ1-4, with D possibly being TRBD1 (5 bases). The CDR3 extends over 15 amino acids. V was pared by 5 bases and J by 2 bases, with 12 bases between. Germline assignment: CDR1 SEHNR and CDR2 FQNEAQ (reference sequence). DNA of the CDR3: TGTGCCAGCAGCCGCCCTGACAGTACTAATGAAAAACTGTTTTTT. It is translated as CASSRPDSTNEKLFF.

The genes are TRBV7-8 and TRBJ1-3; D is uncertain. The CDR3 consists of 15 residues. CDR1 and CDR2 (germline): SGHVS, FQNEAQ. V dropped 3 bases and J dropped 0 bases, with 9 bases sitting between them. CDR3 loop: CASSFNSFSGNTIYF. The CDR3 DNA follows: TGTGCCAGCAGCTTCAACAGTTTCTCTGGAAACACCATATATTTT.

The V and J genes are TRBV7-9 and TRBJ2-1; unclear D gene. Germline V gives CDR1 SEHNR, CDR2 FQNEAQ (reference sequence). The CDR3 has 15 amino acids. Trimming pared 3 bases from V and 0 bases from J, leaving 9 bases between. This CDR3 reads CASSFGTDSYNEQFF. Written as DNA, the CDR3 is TGTGCCAGCAGCTTTGGTACAGACTCCTACAATGAGCAGTTCTTC.

This clone was seen just once. Here the CDR3 reads CATSNRGHPSGANVLTF. The CDR3, as DNA: TGTGCCACCAGCAACAGGGGGCACCCCTCTGGGGCCAACGTCCTGACTTTC. The chain combines TRBV15 with TRBJ2-6; 9 bases match TRBD1. The V and J ends lost 4 bases and 0 bases, in that order; junction bases with no gene match: 4. Germline CDR1 reads LNHNV; CDR2 reads YYDKDF (reference sequence). The CDR3 is 17 residues long. Looking up the rest from reference TRBV15 and TRBJ2-6 gives the full variable domain: DAMVIQNPRYQVTQFGKPVTLSCSQTLNHNVMYWYQQKSSQAPKLLFHYYDKDFNNEADTPDNFQSRRPNTSFCFLDIRSPGLGDTAMYLCATSNRGHPSGANVLTFGAGSRLTVL.

The chain employs TRBV15 and TRBJ2-7; D is unresolved. The CDR3 has 12 residues. The germline CDR1 and CDR2 sequences are LNHNV and YYDKDF (reference sequence). V lost 0 bases and J 4 bases, leaving 4 bases between the germline ends. In DNA form, the CDR3 reads TGTGCCACCAGCAGAGATTCTTACGAGCAGTACTTC. Encoded protein: CATSRDSYEQYF.

The rearrangement joins TRBV27 to TRBJ2-3; 11 bases map to TRBD2. After removal of 3 bases from V and 0 bases from J, the junction contained 2 bases not matched to a gene. Germline values: CDR1 MNHEY, CDR2 SMNVEV (reference sequence). CDR3 length: 16 residues. The DNA for the CDR3 is TGTGCCAGCAGTTTCCTAGCGGGGGGTAGCACAGATACGCAGTATTTT. Translating gives CASSFLAGGSTDTQYF.

The table lists this clone with a count of one. The genes are TRBV14 and TRBJ2-5; D is undetermined. This CDR3 comprises 17 residues. The ends were cut back, 1 base at V and 1 base at J, with 16 bases in the middle. CDR1 SGHDN and CDR2 FVKESK come from the germline V gene. DNA for the CDR3: TGTGCCAGCAGCCAAGTATCCGGTTACAGCCTCCAAGAGACCCAGTACTTC. Residues: CASSQVSGYSLQETQYF. Variable domain in full (rest from reference TRBV14 and TRBJ2-5): EAGVTQFPSHSVIEKGQTVTLRCDPISGHDNLYWYRRVMGKEIKFLLHFVKESKQDESGMPNNRFLAERTGGTYSTLKVQPAELEDSGVYFCASSQVSGYSLQETQYFGPGTRLLVL.

The chain carries TRBV4-3 and TRBJ2-1, with TRBD2 as a possible D gene (6 bases). Per the germline V gene, CDR1 is LGHNA and CDR2 is YSLEER. The CDR3 spans 16 residues. V lost 0 bases and J 4 bases, leaving 13 bases between the germline ends. This CDR3 reads CASSQDPGVTYNEQFF. For the CDR3, the DNA is TGCGCCAGCAGCCAAGATCCGGGGGTTACTTACAATGAGCAGTTCTTC.

The rearrangement uses TRBV4-1 and TRBJ1-1, with D uncertain. This CDR3 has 15 amino acids. Germline CDR1 and CDR2: MGHRA and YSYEKL. Trimming shortened V by 1 base and J by 1 base, and 10 bases separated the two germline ends. CDR3 DNA sequence: TGCGCCAGCAGCCAAGGGACGGGGTGGAACACTGAAGCTTTCTTT. This translates into CASSQGTGWNTEAFF.

V usage is TRBV11-2 and J usage is TRBJ2-7, with 8 nucleotides matching TRBD1. V shed 1 base, J shed 4 bases, and the junction held 3 bases outside the gene matches. The germline V gene has CDR1 SGHAT and CDR2 FQNNGV. This CDR3 comprises 14 residues. CDR3: CASSLGTGTYEQYF. CDR3 DNA: TGTGCCAGCAGCTTAGGGACAGGGACGTACGAGCAGTACTTC. The complete variable domain, with remaining parts taken from reference TRBV11-2 and TRBJ2-7, reads EAGVAQSPRYKIIEKRQSVAFWCNPISGHATLYWYQQILGQGPKLLIQFQNNGVVDDSQLPKDRFSAERLKGVDSTLKIQPAKLEDSAVYLCASSLGTGTYEQYFGPGTRLTVT.

V is TRBV11-3 and J is TRBJ1-1, with a tentative D call TRBD1 (5 bases). This CDR3 contains 15 residues. Germline V CDR1 and CDR2: SGHNT, YENEEA. V was cut by 5 bases and J by 0 bases, with 13 bases left in between. CDR3 loop: CASSLDTVLNTEAFF. As DNA, the CDR3 is TGTGCCAGCAGCCTGGACACTGTCCTGAACACTGAAGCTTTCTTT.

This clone is a singleton in its sample. The chain combines TRBV19 with TRBJ2-3, with D uncertain. Trimming pared 5 bases from V and 6 bases from J, leaving 9 bases between. This CDR3 comprises 12 residues. The germline gives CDR1 LNHDA, CDR2 SQIVND (reference sequence). CDR3 sequence (DNA): TGTGCCAGTAGTCTATCCCCGGATACGCAGTATTTT. It specifies CASSLSPDTQYF.

This rearrangement joins TRBV12-5 to TRBJ2-3; the D gene is possibly TRBD1 (6 bases). This CDR3 has 16 amino acids. The ends were cut back, 5 bases at V and 5 bases at J, with 20 bases in the middle. From germline, CDR1 is LGHNT and CDR2 FRNRAP. CDR3 nucleotide sequence: TGTGCTAGTGGTCCCCGGGTGGACAGCCGGCGAGATACGCAGTATTTT. Its protein product is CASGPRVDSRRDTQYF.

The rearrangement links TRBV5-1 to TRBJ2-7, with 7 bases lining up with TRBD2. Looked up from germline, CDR1 is SGHRS and CDR2 is YFSETQ. V shed 0 bases and J 3 bases; nucleotides not matched to a gene: 6. The CDR3 contains 15 residues. The CDR3 bases are TGCGCCAGCAGCTTGGCTGCGGGAGAGGTCTACGAGCAGTACTTC. It yields the protein CASSLAAGEVYEQYF.

This chain joins TRBV5-1 and TRBJ2-7; possibly TRBD2 for D (6 bases). CDR3 length: 14 amino acids. V was shortened by 2 bases and J by 0 bases, with 9 bases between the two germline ends. The V gene's germline CDR1 is SGHRS and CDR2 YFSETQ. Here the CDR3 DNA reads TGCGCCAGCAGCTTTAGCGGATCCTCCTACGAGCAGTACTTC. Amino acid sequence: CASSFSGSSYEQYF.

This clone was detected only once. The chain combines TRBV28 with TRBJ2-2, with D perhaps matching TRBD2 (6 bases). CDR1 MDHEN and CDR2 SYDVKM come from the germline V gene. Trimming shortened V by 5 bases and J by 5 bases, and 12 bases separated the two germline ends. CDR3 length: 14 residues. The CDR3, as DNA: TGTGCCAGCAGTCCCCACCGGGGGACCGGGGAGCTGTTTTTT. Amino acids: CASSPHRGTGELFF.

The chain joins TRBV29-1 to TRBJ2-3; D might be TRBD2 (5 bases). Germline V CDR1 and CDR2: SQVTM, ANQGSEA. Trimming pared 6 bases from V and 4 bases from J, leaving 11 bases between. The CDR3 length is 12 residues. CDR3: CSVVPSPDTQYF. In nucleotides, the CDR3 is TGCAGCGTAGTTCCTAGCCCAGATACGCAGTATTTT.